This record looks at one TCR beta chain sequence and its context. The antigen is undetermined. This entry comes from a study of T-cell memory formation after mild COVID-19. Study-wide context: The study found TCR clusters largely donor specific. General study findings and limits: Day 15 to 85 contracting clones showed balanced CD4/CD8; later expanders leaned CD4+.

Germline V gene sequence: CDR1 SSHAT, CDR2 FNYEAQ (reference sequence). The CDR3 length is 17 residues. Between the trimmed V and J ends, which lost 5 bases and 2 bases, there was a span of 21 bases. TCRdb itself ran the 5' RACE reads through MiXCR, one entry per CDR3 protein. The sample consists of some 210,000 distinct CDR3 sequences, more than 9% of them appearing once. The chain couples TRBV7-7 to TRBJ1-2; D ambiguous. Sequencing was performed on PBMCs or a T cell subset sorted from them (not recorded which). The receptor was isolated from a man between 18 and 35 years old who had mild COVID-19 (a few samples of this study predate the infection). Cell type and time point are not known. This CDR3 is CASSPKTWGIGNYGYTF. CDR3 bases: TGTGCCAGCAGCCCCAAAACTTGGGGTATAGGCAACTATGGCTACACCTTC.